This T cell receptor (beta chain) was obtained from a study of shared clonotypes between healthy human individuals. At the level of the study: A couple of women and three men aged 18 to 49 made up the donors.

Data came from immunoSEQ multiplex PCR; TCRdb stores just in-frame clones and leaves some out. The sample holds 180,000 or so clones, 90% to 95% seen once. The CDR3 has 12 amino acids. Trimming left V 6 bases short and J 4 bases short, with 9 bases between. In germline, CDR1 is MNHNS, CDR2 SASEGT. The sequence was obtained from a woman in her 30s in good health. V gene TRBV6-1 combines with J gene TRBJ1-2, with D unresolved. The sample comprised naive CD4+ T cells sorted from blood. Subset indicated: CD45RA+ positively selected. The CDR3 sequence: CASRSYSYGYTF. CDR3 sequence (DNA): TGTGCCAGCAGGAGCTACAGCTATGGCTACACCTTC.